The 32 T cell receptor beta chains below come from one sample, sequenced in a study of T cell repertoires in cytomegalovirus infection. TCRdb processed the reads anew with MiXCR; each CDR3 protein has one entry. Among over 250,000 distinct CDR3 sequences, under 30% were seen once, and the ten largest hold about 14%. The sequenced sample was PBMCs. These receptors all stem from a human donor in good health (CMV status not recorded). Some clones in this sample may be carry-over from other donors' samples.

The rearrangement uses TRBV20-1 and TRBJ1-2; the D gene is possibly TRBD1 (5 bases). V lost 3 bases and J lost 4, with 18 bases in between. This CDR3 has 15 amino acids. Germline V gene lookup returns CDR1 DFQATT and CDR2 SNEGSKA (reference sequence). CDR3: CSARGGTSGGYGYTF. The CDR3 DNA is TGCAGTGCTAGGGGGGGGACGTCCGGGGGCTATGGCTACACCTTC.

This chain uses TRBV20-1 with TRBJ1-6; D gene uncertain. Trimming pared 5 bases from V and 9 bases from J, leaving 11 bases between. The CDR3 has 12 amino acids. CDR1 DFQATT and CDR2 SNEGSKA come from the germline V gene (reference sequence). CDR3: CSASDVGSPLHF. The CDR3 DNA follows: TGCAGTGCTTCGGACGTCGGTTCACCCCTCCACTTT.

This clonotype was found many times. The chain uses TRBV7-9 and TRBJ1-5; 7 nucleotides agree with TRBD1. The CDR3 has 16 amino acids. The V gene end was trimmed by 3 bases and the J gene end by 4 bases; junction bases not matched to a gene: 9. Germline V CDR1 and CDR2: SEHNR, FQNEAQ (reference sequence). Here the CDR3 reads CASSFSGTALNQPQHF. The DNA for the CDR3 is TGTGCCAGCAGCTTTAGTGGGACAGCTCTAAATCAGCCCCAGCATTTT.

The CDR3 loop reads CSVAWTGMAGELFF. CDR3 in DNA: TGCAGCGTTGCCTGGACAGGGATGGCCGGGGAGCTGTTTTTT. The chain links TRBV29-1 to TRBJ2-2, with TRBD1 identical over 8 bases. Unmatched junction bases numbered 7, after V lost 4 bases and J lost 6 bases. The CDR3 spans 14 residues. Looked up from germline, CDR1 is SQVTM and CDR2 is ANQGSEA.

At least ten counts were recorded for this clonotype. The chain couples TRBV11-2 to TRBJ2-7; TRBD1 matches 9 bases. From germline, CDR1 is SGHAT and CDR2 FQNNGV. J lost 5 bases, V lost 3 bases, and 8 bases had no gene match. CDR3 length equals 15 residues. The CDR3 spells CASSFGRDRVHEQYF. In DNA form, the CDR3 reads TGTGCCAGCAGCTTTGGCCGGGACAGGGTCCACGAGCAGTACTTC. The full variable domain, rest sourced from reference TRBV11-2 and TRBJ2-7, is EAGVAQSPRYKIIEKRQSVAFWCNPISGHATLYWYQQILGQGPKLLIQFQNNGVVDDSQLPKDRFSAERLKGVDSTLKIQPAKLEDSAVYLCASSFGRDRVHEQYFGPGTRLTVT.

This clonotype was picked up many times. The chain employs TRBV7-2 and TRBJ1-2; the match to TRBD1 covers 7 bases. V shed 5 bases and J 7 bases; nucleotides not matched to a gene: 10. The CDR3 runs 14 residues. Germline V gives CDR1 SGHTA, CDR2 FQGNSA. The CDR3 nucleotides are TGTGCCAGCAGCACCAGGGGAGGGGGCGGTGGCTACACCTTC. It encodes CASSTRGGGGGYTF.

This chain uses TRBV29-1 with TRBJ2-7; D not certain. The germline V and J ends were trimmed by 6 bases and 3 bases, with 18 bases remaining between them. CDR1 and CDR2 from the germline V gene are SQVTM and ANQGSEA. The CDR3 consists of 14 residues. The CDR3 region is CSVAHTKGGYEQYF. In nucleotides, the CDR3 is TGCAGCGTGGCCCATACGAAGGGCGGCTACGAGCAGTACTTC.

This clonotype was detected ten times or more. J is TRBJ2-3 and V is TRBV6-5, with TRBD2 matching 10 bases. Per germline, CDR1 MNHEY and CDR2 SVGAGI. J was trimmed by 5 bases and V by 2 bases; bases with no gene match: 7. The CDR3 sequence is 16 residues long. The CDR3 loop is CASSYEAGGPVDTQYF. The CDR3 region has the DNA TGTGCCAGCAGTTACGAAGCGGGGGGGCCGGTAGATACGCAGTATTTT.

The chain joins TRBV5-1 to TRBJ2-1; 11 nucleotides agree with TRBD1. Trimming took 5 bases from V and 6 from J; bases not matched to a gene: 4. The CDR3 sequence is 14 residues long. CDR1 and CDR2 from the germline V gene are SGHRS and YFSETQ. DNA for the CDR3: TGCGCCAGCAGACCTGGGACAGGGGGCAATGAGCAGTTCTTC. Translating gives CASRPGTGGNEQFF.

V gene TRBV10-3 combines with J gene TRBJ2-1; tentative D call: TRBD2 (7 bases). This CDR3 has 14 amino acids. V dropped 10 bases and J dropped 3 bases, with 16 bases sitting between them. The germline V gene has CDR1 ENHRY and CDR2 SYGVKD. The CDR3 is CATRGGESYNEQFF. The DNA for the CDR3 is TGTGCCACCAGGGGAGGGGAGAGCTACAATGAGCAGTTCTTC.

The chain recombines TRBV11-2 with TRBJ2-3; possible D gene TRBD2, 5 bases. CDR1 is SGHAT, CDR2 FQNNGV, per germline. With 1 base removed from V and 0 bases from J, the gap between germline ends came to 11 bases. The CDR3 spans 16 residues. CDR3 DNA: TGTGCCAGCAGCTTAGGGACTCTAAGTAGCACAGATACGCAGTATTTT. Translating it yields CASSLGTLSSTDTQYF.

The V and J genes are TRBV10-3 and TRBJ1-1; no reliable D call. In germline, CDR1 is ENHRY, CDR2 SYGVKD. V was trimmed by 2 bases and J by 1 base, leaving 8 bases between them. CDR3 length equals 14 residues. CDR3 loop: CAISESRGNTEAFF. The CDR3, as DNA: TGTGCCATCAGTGAGAGTCGGGGGAACACTGAAGCTTTCTTT.

In its sample, this clonotype was seen a few times. The chain is built from TRBV28 and TRBJ2-7; the match to TRBD1 covers 9 bases. The V gene's germline CDR1 is MDHEN and CDR2 SYDVKM. The V gene end was trimmed by 8 bases and the J gene end by 2 bases; junction bases not matched to a gene: 7. The CDR3 covers 14 residues. The CDR3, as DNA: TGTGCCAGCTCCGGGACAGGGTACCCCTACGAGCAGTACTTC. It translates to CASSGTGYPYEQYF.

V gene TRBV6-2 or TRBV6-3 combines with J gene TRBJ2-1; TRBD2 matches 12 bases. Losses at the gene ends were 4 bases for V and 1 base for J; bases not matched to a gene: 5. Looked up from germline, CDR1 is MNHEY and CDR2 is SVGEGT. CDR3 length: 17 amino acids. This chain's CDR3 is CASSFLAGGMSYNEQFF. Here the CDR3 DNA reads TGTGCCAGCAGTTTTCTAGCGGGAGGGATGTCCTACAATGAGCAGTTCTTC.

This clonotype turned up a few times. The chain's CDR3 is CASKSFNVLTEQYF. In nucleotides, the CDR3 is TGTGCCAGCAAAAGTTTTAACGTCTTAACCGAGCAGTACTTC. The V call is TRBV6-1, the J call TRBJ2-7; D unclear. Germline CDR1 is MNHNS and CDR2 is SASEGT. The CDR3 covers 14 residues. V shed 7 bases and J shed 6 bases, with 19 bases lying between them.

This clonotype has only a few counts. The rearrangement links TRBV12-3 or TRBV12-4 to TRBJ1-1, with 7 bases identical to TRBD1. V dropped 1 base and J dropped 0; count of bases not matched to a gene: 11. This CDR3 has 18 residues. In nucleotides, the CDR3 is TGTGCCAGCAGTTTAGTAGGTTGGGGACAGACGATGAACACTGAAGCTTTCTTT. It yields the protein CASSLVGWGQTMNTEAFF.

This sequence joins TRBV28 and TRBJ2-7, with a tentative D call TRBD2 (6 bases). There are 14 residues in the CDR3. Between the trimmed V and J ends, which lost 6 bases and 3 bases, there was a span of 15 bases. CDR1 MDHEN and CDR2 SYDVKM come from the germline V gene. CDR3 sequence (DNA): TGTGCCAGCAGCCAGGCGGGATGGGTCTACGAGCAGTACTTC. It codes for CASSQAGWVYEQYF.

This chain links TRBV6-6 with TRBJ2-6; the match to TRBD1 covers 9 bases. J was trimmed by 3 bases and V by 7 bases; bases with no gene match: 7. CDR1 MNHNY and CDR2 SVGAGI come from the germline V gene (reference sequence). CDR3 length: 16 residues. CDR3 DNA: TGTGCCAGCAAGCAACCGGGACAGGGTGGGGCCAACGTCCTGACTTTC. This sequence encodes CASKQPGQGGANVLTF.

This sequence joins TRBV18 and TRBJ1-5, with D uncertain. This CDR3 region has 14 residues. Trimming took off 2 bases at V and 9 bases at J, with 14 bases between the two ends. Germline V gives CDR1 KGHSH, CDR2 LQKENI. CDR3 in amino acids: CASSPSRNPWPQHF. The DNA for the CDR3 is TGTGCCAGCTCACCATCTCGGAACCCTTGGCCCCAGCATTTT.

This clonotype was detected many times. The chain joins TRBV6-5 to TRBJ1-5, with D uncertain. V was clipped by 0 bases and J by 1 base, with 1 base between them. Germline values: CDR1 MNHEY, CDR2 SVGAGI. This CDR3 has 13 amino acids. CDR3 sequence reads: CASSYSSNQPQHF. The CDR3, as DNA: TGTGCCAGCAGTTACTCCAGCAATCAGCCCCAGCATTTT.

The V call is TRBV12-3 or TRBV12-4, the J call TRBJ2-2; the D is unclear. Trimming left V 5 bases short and J 4 bases short, with 8 bases between. CDR3 length: 13 residues. CDR3 amino acids: CASSPQPTGELFF. Written as DNA, the CDR3 is TGTGCCAGCAGTCCCCAGCCCACCGGGGAGCTGTTTTTT.

This chain joins TRBV5-1 and TRBJ2-1, with 7 positions matching TRBD2. The CDR3 runs 16 residues. Germline CDR1 reads SGHRS; CDR2 reads YFSETQ. The junction had 7 bases not matched to a gene; V was cut back by 0 bases and J by 4 bases. The DNA of the CDR3 is TGCGCCAGCAGCTTGGTTTCTTCGGGGGGATACAATGAGCAGTTCTTC. Translation gives CASSLVSSGGYNEQFF.

A few counts support this clonotype. The V call is TRBV19, the J call TRBJ2-1; 8 bases are a match to TRBD2. Trimming took 3 bases from V and 2 from J; bases not matched to a gene: 3. CDR1 is LNHDA and CDR2 is SQIVND in the germline V gene (reference sequence). The CDR3 runs 15 residues. The CDR3 region is CASSISGSTYNEQFF. In DNA, the CDR3 is TGTGCCAGTAGTATCAGCGGGAGCACCTACAATGAGCAGTTCTTC. Full variable domain (missing parts from reference TRBV19 and TRBJ2-1): DGGITQSPKYLFRKEGQNVTLSCEQNLNHDAMYWYRQDPGQGLRLIYYSQIVNDFQKGDIAEGYSVSREKKESFPLTVTSAQKNPTAFYLCASSISGSTYNEQFFGPGTRLTVL.

This clonotype occurred many times. The chain recombines TRBV7-8 with TRBJ2-2; D could derive from TRBD1 or TRBD2 (6 bases each). Trimming left V 1 base short and J 8 bases short, with 14 bases between. CDR1 and CDR2 from the germline V gene are SGHVS and FQNEAQ. This CDR3 region has 15 residues. Written as DNA, the CDR3 is TGTGCCAGCAGCTTAGATCCGAGGGGGACTGGGGAGCTGTTTTTT. Residues: CASSLDPRGTGELFF.

This chain uses TRBV12-3 or TRBV12-4 with TRBJ1-5; D is perhaps TRBD1 (5 bases). Trimming took off 6 bases at V and 11 bases at J, with 20 bases between the two ends. The CDR3 has 14 residues. In DNA, the CDR3 is TGTGCCAGCAGACAGACAGACCCCCCACCGACCCAGCATTTT. Translated: CASRQTDPPPTQHF.

The rearrangement uses TRBV28 and TRBJ2-7; D possibly corresponds to TRBD1 (5 bases). The V end lost 3 bases, the J end lost 9 bases, and 12 bases lay between the germline ends. Germline CDR1 MDHEN, CDR2 SYDVKM. This CDR3 spans 12 amino acids. CDR3 region: CASSLGRSWQYF. CDR3 DNA: TGTGCCAGCAGTTTGGGGCGGTCATGGCAGTACTTC.

Points on this clonotype: A single base separates this from a much larger clone, so it may be a read error. The chain uses TRBV5-3 and TRBJ2-5, with 8 bases matching TRBD2. TRBV5-3 is labeled an ORF, and its function is uncertain. J gave up 5 bases and V 8 bases, and 11 bases lay outside the gene matches. This CDR3 is 14 amino acids long. The CDR3 DNA sequence: TGTGCCAGCAGAAGACGGGAGGGTGTGGAGACCCAGTACTTC. Protein product: CASRRREGVETQYF.

This clonotype was observed many times. This may come from a read error, since a much larger clone is one base off. The CDR3 loop is CANSSTGLETQYF. CDR3 nucleotide sequence: TGTGCCAACAGTTCGACAGGGCTGGAGACCCAGTACTTC. The chain recombines TRBV6-2 or TRBV6-3 with TRBJ2-5; 7 nucleotides match TRBD1. The CDR3 spans 13 residues. Looked up from germline, CDR1 is MNHEY and CDR2 is SVGEGT.

This clonotype was counted a few times. The chain is built from TRBV12-3 or TRBV12-4 and TRBJ1-2; 10 nucleotides agree with TRBD1. V shed 6 bases, J shed 7 bases, and the junction held 11 bases outside the gene matches. The CDR3 extends over 15 amino acids. The CDR3 region is CASSLRQGAGSGYTF. The CDR3 DNA sequence: TGTGCCAGCAGCTTGCGACAGGGGGCTGGTAGTGGCTACACCTTC.

The V and J genes are TRBV10-2 and TRBJ1-6; maybe TRBD1 (5 bases). CDR1 is WSHSY and CDR2 is SAAADI in the germline V gene. CDR3 length: 13 residues. Deletions cut 8 bases from V and 9 bases from J, with 14 bases between. The CDR3 spells CASLEQGGSPLHF. Written as DNA, the CDR3 is TGCGCCAGCCTTGAGCAGGGAGGTTCACCCCTCCACTTT.

This clonotype has only a few counts. The V and J genes are TRBV2 and TRBJ2-2; D ambiguous. V was cut by 3 bases and J by 0 bases, with 11 bases left in between. This CDR3 region has 16 residues. Looked up from germline, CDR1 is SNHLY and CDR2 is FYNNEI. CDR3 sequence (DNA): TGTGCCAGCAGTGATAGGCAGGCAGCGAACACCGGGGAGCTGTTTTTT. As protein: CASSDRQAANTGELFF.

This clonotype was recorded a few times. V gene TRBV6-4 combines with J gene TRBJ2-3; 9 bases match TRBD1. CDR1 and CDR2 from the germline V gene are MRHNA and SNTAGT. The CDR3 sequence is 14 residues long. V was pared by 3 bases and J by 2 bases, with 0 bases of the junction left unmatched. The CDR3 loop is CASSEQGATDTQYF. The CDR3 nucleotides are TGTGCCAGCAGTGAACAGGGGGCCACAGATACGCAGTATTTT.